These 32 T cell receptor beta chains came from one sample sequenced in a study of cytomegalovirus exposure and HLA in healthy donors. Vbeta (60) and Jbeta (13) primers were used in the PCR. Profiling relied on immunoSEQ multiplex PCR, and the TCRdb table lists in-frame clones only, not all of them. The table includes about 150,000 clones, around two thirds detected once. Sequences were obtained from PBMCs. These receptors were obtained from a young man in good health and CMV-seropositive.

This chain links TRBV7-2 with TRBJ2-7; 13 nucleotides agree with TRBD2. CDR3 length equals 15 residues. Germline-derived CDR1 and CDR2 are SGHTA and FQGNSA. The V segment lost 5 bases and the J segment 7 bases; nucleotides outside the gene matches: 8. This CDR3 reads CASSPIGLAGVEQYF. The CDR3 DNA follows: TGTGCCAGCAGCCCAATAGGACTAGCGGGAGTAGAGCAGTACTTC. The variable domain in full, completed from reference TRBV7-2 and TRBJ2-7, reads GAGVSQSPSNKVTEKGKDVELRCDPISGHTALYWYRQSLGQGLEFLIYFQGNSAPDKSGLPSDRFSAERTGGSVSTLTIQRTQQEDSAVYLCASSPIGLAGVEQYFGPGTRLTVT.

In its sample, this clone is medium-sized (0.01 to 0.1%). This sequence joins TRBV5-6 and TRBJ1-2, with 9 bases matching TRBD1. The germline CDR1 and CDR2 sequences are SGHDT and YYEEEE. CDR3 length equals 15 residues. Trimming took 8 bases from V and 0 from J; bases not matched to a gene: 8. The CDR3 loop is CARPRDRGSNYGYTF. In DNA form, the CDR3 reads TGTGCCAGACCAAGAGACAGGGGGTCTAACTATGGCTACACCTTC.

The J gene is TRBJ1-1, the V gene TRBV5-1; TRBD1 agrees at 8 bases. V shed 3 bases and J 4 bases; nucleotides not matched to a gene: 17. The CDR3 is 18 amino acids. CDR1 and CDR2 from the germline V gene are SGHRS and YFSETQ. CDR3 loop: CASSSGLLGRGQGTEAFF. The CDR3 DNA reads TGCGCCAGCAGCTCCGGACTCTTGGGCAGGGGGCAGGGCACTGAAGCTTTCTTT.

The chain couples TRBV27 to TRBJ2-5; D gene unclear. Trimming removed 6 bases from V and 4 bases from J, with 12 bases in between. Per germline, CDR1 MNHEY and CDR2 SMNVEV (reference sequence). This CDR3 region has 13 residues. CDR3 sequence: CASRPDNRETQYF. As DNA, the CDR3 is TGTGCCAGCAGACCAGACAATAGAGAGACCCAGTACTTC.

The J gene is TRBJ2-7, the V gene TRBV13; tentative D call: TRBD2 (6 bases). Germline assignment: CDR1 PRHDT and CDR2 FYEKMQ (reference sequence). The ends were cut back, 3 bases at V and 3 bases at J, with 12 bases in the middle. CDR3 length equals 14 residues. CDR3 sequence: CASSLASANYEQYF. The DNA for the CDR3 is TGTGCCAGCAGCTTGGCTAGCGCGAACTACGAGCAGTACTTC.

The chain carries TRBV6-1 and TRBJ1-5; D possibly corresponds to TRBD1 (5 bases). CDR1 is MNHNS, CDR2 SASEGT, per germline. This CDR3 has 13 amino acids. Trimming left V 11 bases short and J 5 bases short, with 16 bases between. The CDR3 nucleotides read TGTGCCGGGGGGACTGGGCCTGATCAGCCCCAGCATTTT. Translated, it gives CAGGTGPDQPQHF.

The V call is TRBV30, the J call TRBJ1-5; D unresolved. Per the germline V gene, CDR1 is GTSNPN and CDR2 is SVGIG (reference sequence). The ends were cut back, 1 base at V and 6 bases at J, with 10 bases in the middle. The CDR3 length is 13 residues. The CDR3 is CAWSGEGFQPQHF. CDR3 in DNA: TGTGCCTGGAGTGGGGAGGGCTTTCAGCCCCAGCATTTT.

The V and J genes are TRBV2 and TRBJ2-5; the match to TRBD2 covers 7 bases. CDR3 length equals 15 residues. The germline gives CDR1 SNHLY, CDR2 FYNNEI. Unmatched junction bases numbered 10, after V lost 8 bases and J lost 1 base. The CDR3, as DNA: TGTGCCAGCGGGGTGGGGCTAGCGGTCCAAGAGACCCAGTACTTC. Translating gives CASGVGLAVQETQYF.

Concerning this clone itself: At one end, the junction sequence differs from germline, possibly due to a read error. The CDR3 region is CASSLTGANVLAF. CDR3 DNA: TGTGCCAGCAGTTTAACTGGGGCCAACGTCCTGGCTTTC. The J gene is TRBJ2-6, the V gene TRBV6-5; a possible D gene is TRBD1 (5 bases). This CDR3 contains 13 residues. Germline values: CDR1 MNHEY, CDR2 SVGAGI.

This chain's CDR3 is CASRTGVGANVLTF. The CDR3 nucleotides are TGTGCCAGCAGGACAGGGGTTGGGGCCAACGTCCTGACTTTC. V and J are TRBV28 and TRBJ2-6, with TRBD1 identical over 8 bases. CDR1 and CDR2 from the germline V gene are MDHEN and SYDVKM. Losses at the gene ends were 6 bases for V and 3 bases for J; bases not matched to a gene: 1. The CDR3 runs 14 residues.

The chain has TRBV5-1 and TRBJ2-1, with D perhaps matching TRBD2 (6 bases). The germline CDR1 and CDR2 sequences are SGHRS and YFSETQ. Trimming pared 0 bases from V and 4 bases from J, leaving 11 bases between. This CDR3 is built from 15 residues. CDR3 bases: TGCGCCAGCAGCTTGGAGGAGGGCGCTTACAATGAGCAGTTCTTC. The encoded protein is CASSLEEGAYNEQFF.

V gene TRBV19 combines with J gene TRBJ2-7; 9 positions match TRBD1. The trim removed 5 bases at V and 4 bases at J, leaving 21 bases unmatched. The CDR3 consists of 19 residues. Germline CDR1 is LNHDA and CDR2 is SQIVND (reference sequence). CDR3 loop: CASSGPGTGSSLGAYEQYF. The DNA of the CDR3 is TGTGCCAGTAGTGGTCCCGGGACAGGGAGTAGTCTAGGAGCGTACGAGCAGTACTTC.

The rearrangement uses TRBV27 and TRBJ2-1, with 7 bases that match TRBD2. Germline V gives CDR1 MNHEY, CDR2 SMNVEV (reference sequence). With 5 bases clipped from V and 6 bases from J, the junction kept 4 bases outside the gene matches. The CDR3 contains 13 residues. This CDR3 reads CASSRGLVNEQFF. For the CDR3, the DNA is TGTGCCAGCAGTCGAGGACTAGTCAATGAGCAGTTCTTC.

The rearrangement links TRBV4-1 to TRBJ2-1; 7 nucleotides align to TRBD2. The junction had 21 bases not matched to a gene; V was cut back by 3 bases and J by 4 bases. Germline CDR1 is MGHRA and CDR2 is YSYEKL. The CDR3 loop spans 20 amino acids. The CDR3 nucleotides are TGCGCCAGCAGCCACGGGACCGGGACTAAGCATAGGTGGGTTTACAATGAGCAGTTCTTC. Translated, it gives CASSHGTGTKHRWVYNEQFF.

CDR3 region: CASSLIRDTEAFF. The CDR3, as DNA: TGTGCCAGCAGTTTAATTCGAGACACTGAAGCTTTCTTT. The rearrangement uses TRBV11-2 and TRBJ1-1; D unresolved. Deletions cut 6 bases from V and 3 bases from J, with 11 bases between. The CDR3 contains 13 residues. Germline V gene lookup returns CDR1 SGHAT and CDR2 FQNNGV.

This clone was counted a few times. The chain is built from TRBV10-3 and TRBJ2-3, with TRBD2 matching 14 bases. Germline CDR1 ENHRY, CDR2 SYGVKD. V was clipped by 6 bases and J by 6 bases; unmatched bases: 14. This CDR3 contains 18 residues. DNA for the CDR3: TGTGCCATCAGGGGGGACCCCGGGACTAGCGGGAGTGGGGATACGCAGTATTTT. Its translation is CAIRGDPGTSGSGDTQYF.

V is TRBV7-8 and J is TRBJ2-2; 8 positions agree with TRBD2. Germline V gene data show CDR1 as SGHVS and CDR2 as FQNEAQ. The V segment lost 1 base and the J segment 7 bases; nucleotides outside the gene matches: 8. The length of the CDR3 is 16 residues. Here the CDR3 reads CASSLGGRPPGGELFF. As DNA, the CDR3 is TGTGCCAGCAGCTTAGGCGGGAGGCCCCCCGGCGGGGAGCTGTTTTTT.

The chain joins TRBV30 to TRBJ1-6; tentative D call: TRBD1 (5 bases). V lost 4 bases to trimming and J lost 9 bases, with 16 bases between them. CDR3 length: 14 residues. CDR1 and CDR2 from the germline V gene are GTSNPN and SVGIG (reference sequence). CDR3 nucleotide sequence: TGTGCCTGGACCCCGGTCCAGGGAAGTTCACCCCTCCACTTT. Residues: CAWTPVQGSSPLHF.

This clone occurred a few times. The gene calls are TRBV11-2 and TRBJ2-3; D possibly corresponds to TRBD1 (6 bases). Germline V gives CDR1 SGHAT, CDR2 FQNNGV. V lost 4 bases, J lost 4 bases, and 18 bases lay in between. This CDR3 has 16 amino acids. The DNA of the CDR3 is TGTGCCAGCAGCTCCACATCTGAACAGGGTTCAGATACGCAGTATTTT. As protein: CASSSTSEQGSDTQYF.

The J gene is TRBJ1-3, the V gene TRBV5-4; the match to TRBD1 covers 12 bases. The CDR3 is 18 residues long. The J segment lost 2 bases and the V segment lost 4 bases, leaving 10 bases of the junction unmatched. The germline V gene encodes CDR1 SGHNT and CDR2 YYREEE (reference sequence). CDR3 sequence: CASSRGQGAFGAGNTIYF. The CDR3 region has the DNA TGTGCCAGCAGCCGGGGACAGGGGGCTTTCGGGGCTGGAAACACCATATATTTT. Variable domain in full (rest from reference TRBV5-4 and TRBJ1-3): ETGVTQSPTHLIKTRGQQVTLRCSSQSGHNTVSWYQQALGQGPQFIFQYYREEENGRGNFPPRFSGLQFPNYSSELNVNALELDDSALYLCASSRGQGAFGAGNTIYFGEGSWLTVV.

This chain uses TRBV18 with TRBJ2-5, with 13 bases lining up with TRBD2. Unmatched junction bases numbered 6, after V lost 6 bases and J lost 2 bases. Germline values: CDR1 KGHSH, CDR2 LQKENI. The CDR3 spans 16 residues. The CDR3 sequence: CASSRLAGGQQETQYF. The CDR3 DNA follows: TGTGCCAGCTCGCGACTAGCGGGAGGTCAACAAGAGACCCAGTACTTC.

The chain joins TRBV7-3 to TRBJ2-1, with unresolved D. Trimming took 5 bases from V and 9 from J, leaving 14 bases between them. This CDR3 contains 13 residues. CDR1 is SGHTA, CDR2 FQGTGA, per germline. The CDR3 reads CASSPSGAGEQFF. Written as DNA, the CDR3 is TGTGCCAGCAGCCCTAGTGGCGCTGGTGAGCAGTTCTTC.

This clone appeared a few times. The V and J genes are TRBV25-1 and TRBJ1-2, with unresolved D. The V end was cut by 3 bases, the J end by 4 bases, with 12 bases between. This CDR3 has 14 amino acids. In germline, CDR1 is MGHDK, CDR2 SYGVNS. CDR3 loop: CASSDPGLLYGYTF. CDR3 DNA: TGTGCCAGCAGTGACCCCGGACTCCTCTATGGCTACACCTTC.

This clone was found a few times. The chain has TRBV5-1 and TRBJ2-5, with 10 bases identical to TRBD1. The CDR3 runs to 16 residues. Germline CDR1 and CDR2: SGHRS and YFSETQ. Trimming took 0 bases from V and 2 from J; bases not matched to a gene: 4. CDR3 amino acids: CASSLGTGGPQETQYF. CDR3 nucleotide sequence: TGCGCCAGCAGCTTGGGGACAGGGGGGCCTCAAGAGACCCAGTACTTC.

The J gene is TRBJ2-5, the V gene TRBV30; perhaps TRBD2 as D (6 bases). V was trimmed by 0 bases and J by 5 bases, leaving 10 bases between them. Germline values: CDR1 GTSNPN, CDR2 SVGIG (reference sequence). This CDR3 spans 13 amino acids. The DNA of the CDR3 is TGTGCCTGGAGTGTACAGGCGGGGGAGACCCAGTACTTC. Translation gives CAWSVQAGETQYF.

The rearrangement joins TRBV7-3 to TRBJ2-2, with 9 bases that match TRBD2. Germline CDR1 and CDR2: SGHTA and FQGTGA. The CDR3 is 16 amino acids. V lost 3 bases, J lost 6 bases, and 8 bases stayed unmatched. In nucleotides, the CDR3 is TGTGCCAGCAGCTTTTATAGCGGGAGTCAAGCCGGGGAGCTGTTTTTT. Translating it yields CASSFYSGSQAGELFF.

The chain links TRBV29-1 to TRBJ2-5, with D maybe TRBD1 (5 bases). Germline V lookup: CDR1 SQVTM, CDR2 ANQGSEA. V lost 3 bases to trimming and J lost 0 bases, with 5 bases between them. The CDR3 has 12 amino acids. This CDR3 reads CSVDRDQETQYF. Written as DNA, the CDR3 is TGCAGCGTTGACAGGGACCAAGAGACCCAGTACTTC.

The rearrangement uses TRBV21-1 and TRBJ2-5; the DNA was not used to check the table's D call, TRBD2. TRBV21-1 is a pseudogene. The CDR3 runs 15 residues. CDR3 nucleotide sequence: TGTGCCAGCAGCAAAGCGGTCCGAGGGCAGGAGACCCAGTACTTC. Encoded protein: CASSKAVRGQETQYF.

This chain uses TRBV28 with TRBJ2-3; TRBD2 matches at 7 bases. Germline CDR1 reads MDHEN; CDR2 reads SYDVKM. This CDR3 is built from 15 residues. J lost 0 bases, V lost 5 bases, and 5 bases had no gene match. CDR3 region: CASSPSGASTDTQYF. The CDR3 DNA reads TGTGCCAGCAGTCCTAGCGGAGCTAGCACAGATACGCAGTATTTT.

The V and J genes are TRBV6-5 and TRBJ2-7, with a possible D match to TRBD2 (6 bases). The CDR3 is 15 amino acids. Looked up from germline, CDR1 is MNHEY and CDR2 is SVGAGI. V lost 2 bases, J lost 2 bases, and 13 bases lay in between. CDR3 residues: CASSYGGYDPYEQYF. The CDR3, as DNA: TGTGCCAGCAGTTACGGAGGGTATGATCCCTACGAGCAGTACTTC.

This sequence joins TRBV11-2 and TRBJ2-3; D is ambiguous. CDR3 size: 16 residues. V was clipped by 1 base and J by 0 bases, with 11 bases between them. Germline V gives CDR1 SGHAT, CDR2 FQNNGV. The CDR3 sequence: CASSLVPQASTDTQYF. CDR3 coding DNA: TGTGCCAGCAGCTTAGTTCCCCAGGCGAGCACAGATACGCAGTATTTT.

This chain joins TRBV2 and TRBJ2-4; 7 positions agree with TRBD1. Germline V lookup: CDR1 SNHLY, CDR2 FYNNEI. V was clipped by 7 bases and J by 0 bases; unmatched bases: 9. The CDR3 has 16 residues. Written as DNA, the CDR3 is TGTGCCAGCACAGGGGGAGAGACCCTAGCCAAAAACATTCAGTACTTC. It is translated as CASTGGETLAKNIQYF.